Below are 32 T cell receptor beta chains sequenced from a single sample in a study of blood T cell repertoires in COVID-19. Measured with immunoSEQ multiplex PCR; TCRdb has only the in-frame clones, and not every one. The sample includes a few hundred thousand clones, 85% to 90% of them seen just once. Sequencing input: PBMCs or T cells enriched from blood (not recorded which). These receptors all come from a woman aged 45-59 years with acute COVID-19.

The rearrangement links TRBV6-6 to TRBJ2-5; 10 bases map to TRBD2. Per germline, CDR1 MNHNY and CDR2 SVGAGI (reference sequence). The CDR3 is 14 residues long. V lost 0 bases to trimming and J lost 5 bases; unmatched junction nucleotides: 0. The CDR3 DNA reads TGTGCCAGCAGTTACTCACTAGCGGGGGAGACCCAGTACTTC. This translates into CASSYSLAGETQYF.

The chain carries TRBV4-1 and TRBJ2-7; 10 nucleotides align to TRBD2. The ends lost 4 bases at V and 0 bases at J; junction bases unmatched: 6. Germline loops: CDR1 MGHRA, CDR2 YSYEKL. The CDR3 is made up of 16 amino acids. The DNA for the CDR3 is TGCGCCAGCAGCCCGGGACTAGCGCCTAGCTCCTACGAGCAGTACTTC. It specifies CASSPGLAPSSYEQYF.

This chain connects TRBV27 to TRBJ2-1, with 9 bases aligning to TRBD1. V was pared by 1 base and J by 8 bases, with 6 bases of the junction left unmatched. Germline V gives CDR1 MNHEY, CDR2 SMNVEV (reference sequence). The CDR3 has 15 residues. The DNA for the CDR3 is TGTGCCAGCAGTTTATGGGGACAGGGTGTGGATGAGCAGTTCTTC. It codes for CASSLWGQGVDEQFF.

This sequence joins TRBV5-8 and TRBJ1-2, with TRBD1 identical over 9 bases. Germline V gene data show CDR1 as SGHTS and CDR2 as YDEGEE. V was clipped by 2 bases and J by 0 bases; unmatched bases: 2. The CDR3 covers 15 residues. The CDR3 DNA reads TGTGCCAGCAGCTTTTGGACAGGGGCTAACTATGGCTACACCTTC. Protein sequence: CASSFWTGANYGYTF.

V is TRBV7-2 and J is TRBJ2-7; 8 bases align to TRBD2. The CDR3 extends over 14 amino acids. The germline V gene has CDR1 SGHTA and CDR2 FQGNSA. Trimming took 3 bases from V and 9 from J; bases not matched to a gene: 10. CDR3 sequence: CASSLTSALQGQYF. The CDR3, as DNA: TGTGCCAGCAGCTTGACTAGCGCCCTGCAAGGGCAGTACTTC.

The count of this clone is one. This chain connects TRBV25-1 to TRBJ1-5; 9 bases map to TRBD1. The CDR3 totals 16 residues. The V gene end was trimmed by 3 bases and the J gene end by 4 bases; junction bases not matched to a gene: 7. CDR1 is MGHDK, CDR2 SYGVNS, per germline. The CDR3 here is CASSEGDRGFNQPQHF. In DNA, the CDR3 is TGTGCCAGCAGTGAGGGCGACAGGGGGTTTAATCAGCCCCAGCATTTT.

The J gene is TRBJ2-7, the V gene TRBV4-1; a possible D gene is TRBD1 (5 bases). Germline lookup yields CDR1 MGHRA and CDR2 YSYEKL. The CDR3 spans 14 residues. Deletions cut 2 bases from V and 5 bases from J, with 13 bases between. The CDR3 spells CASSQSSGANEQYF. The CDR3 nucleotides are TGCGCCAGCAGCCAATCATCTGGGGCCAACGAGCAGTACTTC.

The chain combines TRBV7-9 with TRBJ1-1; D gene uncertain. The CDR3 has 17 residues. Trimming cost V 1 base and J 5 bases, with 20 bases left between them. Germline loops: CDR1 SEHNR, CDR2 FQNEAQ (reference sequence). The CDR3 reads CASSLVSSGGPKTEAFF. The DNA for the CDR3 is TGTGCCAGCAGCTTAGTATCATCAGGAGGGCCCAAGACTGAAGCTTTCTTT.

Only a few counts were recorded for this clone. The gene calls are TRBV6-5 and TRBJ1-1; D is unclear. There are 11 residues in the CDR3. Germline CDR1 reads MNHEY; CDR2 reads SVGAGI. Trimming stripped 3 bases from V and 6 bases from J, with 5 bases between. The CDR3 DNA reads TGTGCCAGCAGTTATCGGGCTGAAGCTTTCTTT. Translating it yields CASSYRAEAFF.

The rearrangement joins TRBV28 to TRBJ1-4; D is uncertain. V lost 9 bases, J lost 5 bases, and 16 bases lay in between. Germline V lookup: CDR1 MDHEN, CDR2 SYDVKM. The CDR3 loop spans 14 amino acids. The CDR3 spells CASTAGGGNEKLFF. CDR3 bases: TGTGCCAGTACCGCCGGAGGTGGGAATGAAAAACTGTTTTTT.

This chain joins TRBV11-1 and TRBJ2-7; D is perhaps TRBD1 (5 bases). Looked up from germline, CDR1 is SGHAT and CDR2 is FQDESV (reference sequence). The CDR3 sequence is 15 residues long. V shed 1 base and J shed 4 bases, with 14 bases lying between them. The CDR3 region has the DNA TGTGCCAGCAGCTTAGGATTGGGCAGGGTATACGAGCAGTACTTC. The encoded protein is CASSLGLGRVYEQYF.

V is TRBV3-1 (or the pseudogene TRBV3-2) and J is TRBJ1-6; D is perhaps TRBD1 (5 bases). Trimming removed 1 base from V and 9 bases from J, with 10 bases in between. Per germline, CDR1 LGHDT and CDR2 YNNKEL (reference sequence). The CDR3 length is 14 residues. CDR3 in amino acids: CASSQVGGGSPLHF. The CDR3 bases are TGTGCCAGCAGCCAAGTGGGGGGAGGTTCACCCCTCCACTTT.

This clone was detected only once. The chain's CDR3 is CASRPPGGLADTQYF. The CDR3 region has the DNA TGTGCCAGCAGACCTCCAGGGGGTTTAGCAGATACGCAGTATTTT. The chain couples TRBV7-2 to TRBJ2-3, with TRBD1 matching 7 bases. Germline V gene sequence: CDR1 SGHTA, CDR2 FQGNSA. The V and J ends lost 6 bases and 4 bases, in that order; junction bases with no gene match: 10. This CDR3 contains 15 residues.

The V and J genes are TRBV27 and TRBJ2-2; 11 bases match TRBD1. V trimming: 0 bases; J trimming: 5 bases; junction bases outside the gene matches: 5. The CDR3 is 17 amino acids. Germline V gene data show CDR1 as MNHEY and CDR2 as SMNVEV (reference sequence). CDR3 DNA: TGTGCCAGCAGTTTATCGCGTGGGACAGGGGGAACCGGGGAGCTGTTTTTT. It is translated as CASSLSRGTGGTGELFF.

The chain recombines TRBV18 with TRBJ2-7, with TRBD1 identical over 12 bases. Trimming removed 3 bases from V and 2 bases from J; junction bases left unmatched: 5. CDR1 and CDR2 from the germline V gene are KGHSH and LQKENI. The CDR3 contains 16 residues. CDR3 DNA sequence: TGTGCCAGCTCACCCTTGGGGACAGGGGGCACCTACGAGCAGTACTTC. Amino acid sequence: CASSPLGTGGTYEQYF.

The genes are TRBV5-1 and TRBJ1-5, with 7 bases identical to TRBD1. The CDR3 is 14 amino acids. The junction had 5 bases not matched to a gene; V was cut back by 1 base and J by 7 bases. From germline, CDR1 is SGHRS and CDR2 YFSETQ. CDR3 in DNA: TGCGCCAGCAGCTTGAGAACAGGGGAACAGCCCCAGCATTTT. This gives the protein CASSLRTGEQPQHF.

V is TRBV7-2 and J is TRBJ1-1; no firm D call. The length of the CDR3 is 15 residues. V was trimmed by 0 bases and J by 1 base, leaving 9 bases between them. Per germline, CDR1 SGHTA and CDR2 FQGNSA. In nucleotides, the CDR3 is TGTGCCAGCAGCTTAGCGGCAACCCAGAACACTGAAGCTTTCTTT. Translated: CASSLAATQNTEAFF.

V and J are TRBV18 and TRBJ2-5; 8 nucleotides match TRBD1. Germline loops: CDR1 KGHSH, CDR2 LQKENI. Trimming took 2 bases from V and 2 from J; bases not matched to a gene: 4. The CDR3 consists of 15 residues. The CDR3 protein is CASSPTGGRQETQYF. CDR3 in DNA: TGTGCCAGCTCACCAACAGGGGGAAGGCAAGAGACCCAGTACTTC.

The CDR3 spells CASSPMGLYNEQFF. DNA for the CDR3: TGTGCCAGCTCACCTATGGGACTTTACAATGAGCAGTTCTTC. The rearrangement joins TRBV18 to TRBJ2-1; maybe TRBD2 (6 bases). The CDR3 contains 14 residues. Trimming shortened V by 3 bases and J by 4 bases, and 10 bases separated the two germline ends. Germline CDR1 KGHSH, CDR2 LQKENI.

The V and J genes are TRBV7-6 and TRBJ2-1, with TRBD2 identical over 16 bases. Germline CDR1 reads SGHVS; CDR2 reads FNYEAQ. J gave up 5 bases and V 6 bases, and 13 bases lay outside the gene matches. The length of the CDR3 is 19 residues. The CDR3 protein is CASSQSPGLAGGPNNEQFF. The CDR3 region has the DNA TGTGCCAGCAGTCAGAGTCCGGGACTAGCGGGAGGGCCGAACAATGAGCAGTTCTTC.

This chain connects TRBV5-6 to TRBJ1-6, with D maybe TRBD1 (6 bases). The V end was cut by 1 base, the J end by 10 bases, with 18 bases between. This CDR3 contains 16 residues. Germline lookup yields CDR1 SGHDT and CDR2 YYEEEE. This CDR3 reads CASSLSVGARGSPLHF. Written as DNA, the CDR3 is TGTGCCAGCAGCTTGAGTGTGGGGGCCCGTGGGTCACCCCTCCACTTT.

The J gene is TRBJ1-2, the V gene TRBV7-9, with D unresolved. Per the germline V gene, CDR1 is SEHNR and CDR2 is FQNEAQ (reference sequence). V was trimmed by 5 bases and J by 7 bases, leaving 11 bases between them. The CDR3 covers 12 residues. CDR3 in DNA: TGTGCCAGCAGCCCAACCCCGGGTGGCTACACCTTC. It encodes CASSPTPGGYTF. Drawing the rest from reference TRBV7-9 and TRBJ1-2, the complete variable domain is DTGVSQNPRHKITKRGQNVTFRCDPISEHNRLYWYRQTLGQGPEFLTYFQNEAQLEKSRLLSDRFSAERPKGSFSTLEIQRTEQGDSAMYLCASSPTPGGYTFGSGTRLTVV.

The V gene is TRBV19, the J gene TRBJ2-7; 8 bases match TRBD2. With V trimmed by 9 bases and J by 2 bases, 21 bases remained unmatched. This CDR3 region has 18 residues. Germline V CDR1 and CDR2: LNHDA, SQIVND (reference sequence). The CDR3 sequence: CASSRLGGRQGVTYEQYF. The CDR3 coding sequence is TGTGCCAGCTCGCGACTAGGCGGGAGGCAAGGAGTTACCTACGAGCAGTACTTC.

The rearrangement joins TRBV7-6 to TRBJ2-3, with TRBD2 matching over 9 bases. The CDR3 is 14 amino acids. The V gene end was trimmed by 1 base and the J gene end by 14 bases; junction bases not matched to a gene: 10. CDR1 is SGHVS and CDR2 is FNYEAQ in the germline V gene. CDR3 DNA sequence: TGTGCCAGCAGCTTAGTGGGGGCTAGCGGGACGTGGTATTTT. Residues: CASSLVGASGTWYF.

The chain uses TRBV19 and TRBJ2-7; 10 bases agree with TRBD2. This CDR3 region has 15 residues. V dropped 6 bases and J dropped 3; count of bases not matched to a gene: 8. Germline V CDR1 and CDR2: LNHDA, SQIVND (reference sequence). CDR3 sequence reads: CASRKAGGPVYEQYF. For the CDR3, the DNA is TGTGCCAGTAGAAAAGCGGGAGGGCCAGTCTACGAGCAGTACTTC.

The chain employs TRBV28 and TRBJ2-7; 11 bases are a match to TRBD2. The CDR3 is 15 amino acids. The germline V gene has CDR1 MDHEN and CDR2 SYDVKM. J gave up 1 base and V 6 bases, and 5 bases lay outside the gene matches. CDR3 sequence reads: CASRYTSGSSYEQYF. CDR3 bases: TGTGCCAGCAGGTACACTAGCGGGAGTTCCTACGAGCAGTACTTC.

V usage is TRBV27 and J usage is TRBJ2-7, with a tentative D call TRBD2 (7 bases). The ends were cut back, 6 bases at V and 7 bases at J, with 13 bases in the middle. The CDR3 sequence is 12 residues long. In germline, CDR1 is MNHEY, CDR2 SMNVEV (reference sequence). The CDR3 DNA reads as TGTGCCAGCAGCTTCGGGGGGCGTGAGCAGTACTTC. This translates into CASSFGGREQYF.

This chain joins TRBV19 and TRBJ2-2, with 8 bases aligning to TRBD1. Germline CDR1 and CDR2: LNHDA and SQIVND (reference sequence). CDR3 length: 17 amino acids. The J segment lost 6 bases and the V segment lost 2 bases, leaving 11 bases of the junction unmatched. CDR3 nucleotide sequence: TGTGCCAGTAGTATACAAGGGGCAGGGGGCGGGGCCGGGGAGCTGTTTTTT. Its translation: CASSIQGAGGGAGELFF.

This chain links TRBV5-4 with TRBJ1-3; no clear D gene. The germline V gene has CDR1 SGHNT and CDR2 YYREEE (reference sequence). Trimming cost V 4 bases and J 0 bases, with 8 bases left between them. This CDR3 contains 14 residues. The CDR3 here is CASSPGSSGNTIYF. The CDR3 coding sequence is TGTGCCAGCAGCCCGGGGAGCTCTGGAAACACCATATATTTT. The full variable domain, in which reference TRBV5-4 and TRBJ1-3 provide the parts outside the CDR3, is ETGVTQSPTHLIKTRGQQVTLRCSSQSGHNTVSWYQQALGQGPQFIFQYYREEENGRGNFPPRFSGLQFPNYSSELNVNALELDDSALYLCASSPGSSGNTIYFGEGSWLTVV.

The chain links TRBV28 to TRBJ2-1; 9 bases align to TRBD2. V dropped 4 bases and J dropped 4; count of bases not matched to a gene: 14. The CDR3 has 18 amino acids. Germline lookup yields CDR1 MDHEN and CDR2 SYDVKM. The CDR3 DNA follows: TGTGCCAGCAGTTCCCCCGAGCGGCTAGCGGGGCCTTACAATGAGCAGTTCTTC. Amino acid sequence: CASSSPERLAGPYNEQFF.

The rearrangement joins TRBV27 to TRBJ2-5; perhaps TRBD2 as D (6 bases). The germline V gene has CDR1 MNHEY and CDR2 SMNVEV (reference sequence). This CDR3 comprises 14 residues. V lost 4 bases and J lost 4, with 13 bases in between. CDR3 coding DNA: TGTGCCAGCAGTTCCCGACTAGGAAGAGAGACCCAGTACTTC. Its translation: CASSSRLGRETQYF.

This clone was counted a few times. This chain connects TRBV19 to TRBJ1-2; D is perhaps TRBD1 (6 bases). This CDR3 contains 15 residues. Germline assignment: CDR1 LNHDA and CDR2 SQIVND (reference sequence). V was clipped by 10 bases and J by 4 bases, with 22 bases between them. The CDR3 spells CATSGQSHYLYGYTF. The CDR3 DNA is TGTGCCACCTCCGGACAGAGTCATTACCTCTATGGCTACACCTTC.